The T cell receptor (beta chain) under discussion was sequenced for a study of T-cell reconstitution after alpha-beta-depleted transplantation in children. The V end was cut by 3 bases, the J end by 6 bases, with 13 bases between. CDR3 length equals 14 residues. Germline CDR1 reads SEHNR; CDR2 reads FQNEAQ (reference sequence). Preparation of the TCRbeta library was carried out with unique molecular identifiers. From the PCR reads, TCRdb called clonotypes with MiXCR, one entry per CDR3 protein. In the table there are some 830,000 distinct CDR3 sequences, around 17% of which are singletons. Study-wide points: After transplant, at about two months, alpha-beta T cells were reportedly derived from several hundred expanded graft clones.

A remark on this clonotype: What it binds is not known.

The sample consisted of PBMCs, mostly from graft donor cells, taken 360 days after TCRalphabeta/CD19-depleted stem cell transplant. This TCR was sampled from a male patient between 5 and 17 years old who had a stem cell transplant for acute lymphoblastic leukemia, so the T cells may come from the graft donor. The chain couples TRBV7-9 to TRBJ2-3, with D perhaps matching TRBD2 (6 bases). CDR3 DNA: TGTGCCAGCAGCTTTGCACTAGCATGGGATACGCAGTATTTT. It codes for CASSFALAWDTQYF.